The 3 T cell receptor beta chains given below trace back to one sample, sequenced in a study of shared clonotypes between healthy human individuals. Only in-frame clones appear in the TCRdb table, and some are missing; sequencing was by immunoSEQ multiplex PCR. Of approximately 700,000 clones listed, 73% are singletons. Sequencing input: memory CD4+ T cells sorted from blood. Subset given: CD45RA-negative fraction. The receptor set was obtained from a woman aged 30 to 39 in good health.

The chain couples TRBV30 to TRBJ1-1; D uncertain. The V gene's germline CDR1 is GTSNPN and CDR2 SVGIG (reference sequence). Trimming took 0 bases from V and 1 from J, leaving 6 bases between them. The CDR3 sequence is 13 residues long. CDR3 in DNA: TGTGCCTGGAGTGTACTCAGGAACACTGAAGCTTTCTTT. This encodes CAWSVLRNTEAFF. Complete variable domain (other parts from reference TRBV30 and TRBJ1-1): SQTIHQWPATLVQPVGSPLSLECTVEGTSNPNLYWYRQAAGRGLQLLFYSVGIGQISSEVPQNLSASRPQDRQFILSSKKLLLSDSGFYLCAWSVLRNTEAFFGQGTRLTVV.

The chain joins TRBV5-4 to TRBJ1-4; unclear D gene. The CDR3 covers 14 residues. V gave up 0 bases and J gave up 0 bases, with 3 bases separating them. Germline assignment: CDR1 SGHNT and CDR2 YYREEE (reference sequence). The CDR3 region is CASSLGATNEKLFF. CDR3 DNA: TGTGCCAGCAGCTTGGGGGCAACTAATGAAAAACTGTTTTTT.

V usage is TRBV11-3 and J usage is TRBJ2-3, with 13 bases fitting TRBD2. From germline, CDR1 is SGHNT and CDR2 YENEEA. V shed 1 base and J 4 bases; nucleotides not matched to a gene: 2. CDR3 length: 16 residues. CDR3 region: CASSLGLAGGADTQYF. As DNA, the CDR3 is TGTGCCAGCAGCTTAGGACTAGCGGGAGGCGCAGATACGCAGTATTTT. Together with reference TRBV11-3 and TRBJ2-3, the CDR3 gives the full variable domain: EAGVVQSPRYKIIEKKQPVAFWCNPISGHNTLYWYLQNLGQGPELLIRYENEEAVDDSQLPKDRFSAERLKGVDSTLKIQPAELGDSAVYLCASSLGLAGGADTQYFGPGTRLTVL.